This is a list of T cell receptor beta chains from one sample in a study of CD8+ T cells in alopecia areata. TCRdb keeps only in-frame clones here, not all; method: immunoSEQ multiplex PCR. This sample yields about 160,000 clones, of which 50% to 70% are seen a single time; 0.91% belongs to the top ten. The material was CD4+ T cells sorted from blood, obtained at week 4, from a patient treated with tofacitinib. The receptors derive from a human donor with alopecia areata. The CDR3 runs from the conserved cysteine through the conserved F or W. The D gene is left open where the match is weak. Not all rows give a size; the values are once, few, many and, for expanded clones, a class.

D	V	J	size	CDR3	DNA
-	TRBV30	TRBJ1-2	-	CAWSGTWDFRGYTF	TGTGCCTGGAGTGGAACCTGGGACTTCAGGGGCTACACCTTC
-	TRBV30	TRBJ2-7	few	CAWSRETYEQYF	TGTGCCTGGTCCAGGGAAACCTACGAGCAGTACTTC
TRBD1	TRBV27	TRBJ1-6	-	CASTATGPYSPLHF	TGTGCCAGCACCGCGACAGGGCCATATTCACCCCTCCACTTT
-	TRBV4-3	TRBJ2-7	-	CASSRRGSEEQYF	TGCGCCAGCAGCCGGCGAGGAAGTGAAGAGCAGTACTTC
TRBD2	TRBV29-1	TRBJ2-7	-	CSVRGLAGGTGPYEQYF	TGCAGCGTCCGTGGACTAGCGGGGGGAACTGGACCCTACGAGCAGTACTTC
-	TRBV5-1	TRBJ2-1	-	CASSLAGIGEQFF	TGCGCCAGCAGCTTGGCCGGTATCGGGGAGCAGTTCTTC
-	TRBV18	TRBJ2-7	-	CASSPTRSYEQYF	TGTGCCAGCTCACCAACTCGCTCCTACGAGCAGTACTTC
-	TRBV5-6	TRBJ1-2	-	CASSLPAGPNYGYTF	TGTGCCAGCAGCCTTCCCGCAGGCCCTAACTATGGCTACACCTTC
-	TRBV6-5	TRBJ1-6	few	CASRTPGGSPLHF	TGTGCCAGCAGGACGCCGGGGGGCTCACCCCTCCACTTT
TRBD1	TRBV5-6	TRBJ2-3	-	CASSNWGIDRGGTDTQYF	TGTGCCAGCAGCAACTGGGGGATAGACAGGGGAGGCACAGATACGCAGTATTTT
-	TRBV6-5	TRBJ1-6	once	CASSYSVGRANSPLHF	TGTGCCAGCAGTTACTCTGTGGGACGGGCAAATTCACCCCTCCACTTT
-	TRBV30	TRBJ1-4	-	CAWSIWAVANEKLFF	TGTGCCTGGAGTATCTGGGCGGTAGCTAATGAAAAACTGTTTTTT
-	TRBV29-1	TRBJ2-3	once	CSVERRGADTQYF	TGCAGCGTTGAAAGGCGCGGGGCAGATACGCAGTATTTT
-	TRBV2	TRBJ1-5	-	CASSEANQPQHF	TGTGCCAGCAGTGAAGCGAATCAGCCCCAGCATTTT
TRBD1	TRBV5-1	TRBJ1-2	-	CASSPGGAGYTF	TGCGCCAGCAGTCCAGGGGGCGCCGGCTACACCTTC
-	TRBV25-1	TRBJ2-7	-	CASRKTGGHYEQYF	TGTGCCAGCAGGAAGACAGGAGGACACTACGAGCAGTACTTC
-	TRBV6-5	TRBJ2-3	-	CASTPRRGTDTQYF	TGTGCCAGCACCCCCCGTCGGGGCACAGATACGCAGTATTTT
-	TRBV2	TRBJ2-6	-	CANQGVGANVLTF	TGTGCCAATCAGGGAGTTGGGGCCAACGTCCTGACTTTC
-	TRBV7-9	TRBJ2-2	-	CASSLTGNTGELFF	TGTGCCAGCAGCTTGACAGGGAACACCGGGGAGCTGTTTTTT
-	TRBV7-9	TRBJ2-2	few	CASSLNTHANTGELFF	TGTGCCAGCAGCTTGAACACTCACGCGAACACCGGGGAGCTGTTTTTT
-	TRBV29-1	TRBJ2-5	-	CSVEEAQETQYF	TGCAGCGTTGAGGAAGCACAAGAGACCCAGTACTTC
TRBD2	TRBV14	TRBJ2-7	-	CASSLAGESGEQYF	TGTGCCAGCAGCCTAGCGGGGGAGAGCGGCGAGCAGTACTTC
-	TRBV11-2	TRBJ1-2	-	CASSLSGGDYGYTF	TGTGCCAGCAGCTTATCGGGGGGAGACTATGGCTACACCTTC